These 22 T cell receptor beta chains originate from one sample sequenced in a study of post-analysis software for immune sequencing data. Presence of unique molecular identifiers characterized the TCR beta cDNA libraries. TCRdb used MiXCR to reprocess the PCR reads, holding one entry per CDR3 protein. Of roughly 160,000 distinct CDR3 sequences in the sample, 36% were seen once. The sample here was blood, taken after autologous hematopoietic stem cell transplantation. These receptors were taken from a girl aged 5 to 17 with multiple sclerosis.

This clonotype was found many times. V and J are TRBV5-1 and TRBJ2-1; 7 bases match TRBD2. Per germline, CDR1 SGHRS and CDR2 YFSETQ. The CDR3 totals 15 residues. The junction had 2 bases not matched to a gene; V was cut back by 0 bases and J by 2 bases. The CDR3 sequence is CASSLVAGAYNEQFF. The CDR3 bases are TGCGCCAGCAGCTTGGTCGCGGGAGCCTACAATGAGCAGTTCTTC.

Of note for this clonotype: This sequence may be a read error, since a much larger clone differs from it by one base. The gene calls are TRBV5-1 and TRBJ2-6; no firm D call. Germline CDR1 SGHRS, CDR2 YFSETQ. The CDR3 is 15 residues long. For the CDR3, the DNA is TGCGCCAGCAGCTTGTTGGGGTTCTGGGCCAACGTCCCGACTTTC. This translates into CASSLLGFWANVPTF. Combining the CDR3 with reference TRBV5-1 and TRBJ2-6 gives the whole variable domain KAGVTQTPRYLIKTRGQQVTLSCSPISGHRSVSWYQQTPGQGLQFLFEYFSETQRNKGNFPGRFSGRQFSNSRSEMNVSTLELGDSALYLCASSLLGFWANVPTFGAGSRLTVL.

This sequence joins TRBV4-1 and TRBJ2-7; no definite D call. V was shortened by 5 bases and J by 0 bases, with 11 bases between the two germline ends. CDR1 and CDR2 (germline): MGHRA, YSYEKL. The CDR3 totals 14 residues. The CDR3 reads CASSWSDSSYEQYF. The CDR3 bases are TGCGCCAGCAGCTGGTCCGATAGCTCCTACGAGCAGTACTTC.

V and J are TRBV12-3 or TRBV12-4 and TRBJ2-2, with D possibly TRBD2 on 6 matching bases. Trimming removed 5 bases at V and 4 bases at J, with 17 bases between. There are 16 residues in the CDR3. This CDR3 reads CASSTTGLGSTGELFF. CDR3 in DNA: TGTGCCAGCAGTACGACGGGACTGGGGAGCACCGGGGAGCTGTTTTTT.

The chain joins TRBV6-2 or TRBV6-3 to TRBJ2-7; no reliable D call. Deletions cut 0 bases from V and 0 bases from J, with 12 bases between. The length of the CDR3 is 16 residues. Germline CDR1 and CDR2: MNHEY and SVGEGT. CDR3 in amino acids: CASSYSNGRFSYEQYF. In nucleotides, the CDR3 is TGTGCCAGCAGTTACTCTAATGGGCGTTTCTCCTACGAGCAGTACTTC.

This clonotype was observed a few times. The chain joins TRBV6-2 or TRBV6-3 to TRBJ2-7; TRBD2 matches at 7 bases. Trimming removed 7 bases from V and 1 base from J; junction bases left unmatched: 4. Germline lookup yields CDR1 MNHEY and CDR2 SVGEGT. This CDR3 contains 13 residues. This chain's CDR3 is CASTSGPSYEQYF. The CDR3 coding sequence is TGTGCCAGCACTAGCGGCCCTTCCTACGAGCAGTACTTC.

The chain couples TRBV7-9 to TRBJ2-7, with D possibly TRBD2 on 6 matching bases. The V gene lost 1 base and the J gene lost 2 bases, with 21 bases spanning the gap. The CDR3 has 18 residues. Per the germline V gene, CDR1 is SEHNR and CDR2 is FQNEAQ (reference sequence). CDR3 amino acids: CASSLGGDLDYRTYEQYF. The CDR3 nucleotides are TGTGCCAGCAGCTTAGGGGGGGACCTGGACTACCGAACCTACGAGCAGTACTTC.

The chain is built from TRBV28 and TRBJ2-1; the match to TRBD2 covers 10 bases. Germline V gene lookup returns CDR1 MDHEN and CDR2 SYDVKM. V dropped 5 bases and J dropped 4; count of bases not matched to a gene: 5. CDR3 length: 15 residues. The CDR3 reads CASSGGTSEYNEQFF. The CDR3 DNA reads TGTGCCAGCAGTGGCGGGACTAGCGAGTACAATGAGCAGTTCTTC.

J is TRBJ2-7 and V is TRBV12-3 or TRBV12-4; D remains ambiguous. The CDR3 length is 14 residues. V was pared by 2 bases and J by 10 bases, with 18 bases between. The CDR3 protein is CASSLTLAQDTQYF. The DNA for the CDR3 is TGTGCCAGCAGTTTAACGCTGGCTCAAGATACCCAGTACTTC.

V and J are TRBV9 and TRBJ2-1, with D perhaps TRBD1 (5 bases). CDR3 length: 15 amino acids. The germline V and J ends were trimmed by 0 bases and 5 bases, with 12 bases remaining between them. Looked up from germline, CDR1 is SGDLS and CDR2 is YYNGEE. The CDR3 nucleotides read TGTGCCAGCAGCGTAGATTGGGTGGGGCACAATGAGCAGTTCTTC. Translated, it gives CASSVDWVGHNEQFF.

This clonotype was detected only a few times. The chain links TRBV15 to TRBJ2-1, with 9 bases that match TRBD2. Trimming at V came to 1 base and at J to 1 base, leaving 5 bases not matched to a gene. Germline CDR1 is LNHNV and CDR2 is YYDKDF (reference sequence). This CDR3 spans 17 amino acids. This chain's CDR3 is CATSRGGLARSYNEQFF. CDR3 nucleotides: TGTGCCACCAGCAGAGGAGGACTAGCGCGTTCCTACAATGAGCAGTTCTTC.

This clonotype occurred many times. CDR3 bases: TGTGCCAGCAGCCCAACCGGGACAGCCTATGGCTACACCTTC. Its protein is CASSPTGTAYGYTF. This rearrangement joins TRBV27 to TRBJ1-2, with 7 nucleotides matching TRBD1. Germline values: CDR1 MNHEY, CDR2 SMNVEV (reference sequence). The CDR3 contains 14 residues. V trimming: 6 bases; J trimming: 4 bases; junction bases outside the gene matches: 8.

This clonotype has more than one count but fewer than ten. This chain links TRBV12-3 or TRBV12-4 with TRBJ1-2; no reliable D call. The germline V and J ends were trimmed by 7 bases and 8 bases, with 17 bases remaining between them. The CDR3 spans 13 residues. The CDR3 nucleotides are TGTGCCAGCAAACCCGAAGTTTCTAGCGGCTACACCTTC. Protein: CASKPEVSSGYTF.

The DNA of the CDR3 is TGTGCCACGGGACAAGGCTCCTACAATGAGCAGTTCTTC. This translates into CATGQGSYNEQFF. The chain combines TRBV24-1 with TRBJ2-1, with a weak D call TRBD1 (6 bases). CDR1 and CDR2 from the germline V gene are KGHDR and SFDVKD. The CDR3 has 13 amino acids. Trimming removed 10 bases at V and 0 bases at J, with 9 bases between.

The chain couples TRBV24-1 to TRBJ1-2; D is uncertain. Germline CDR1 reads KGHDR; CDR2 reads SFDVKD. The CDR3 spans 12 residues. Trimming left V 1 base short and J 7 bases short, with 6 bases between. In DNA, the CDR3 is TGTGCCACCAGTGATTTCGAACTTGGCTACACCTTC. This translates into CATSDFELGYTF.

This clonotype was seen many times. The chain combines TRBV7-3 with TRBJ2-1; 8 nucleotides agree with TRBD2. Germline values: CDR1 SGHTA, CDR2 FQGTGA. Germline trimming cut 2 bases from V and 12 bases from J; bases unmatched to any gene: 6. The CDR3 runs to 13 residues. CDR3 amino acids: CASSLASGSWQFF. The CDR3 coding sequence is TGTGCCAGCAGCTTAGCAAGCGGGAGCTGGCAGTTCTTC.

This clonotype was seen a few times. V gene TRBV28 combines with J gene TRBJ2-7; weak D call: TRBD1 (6 bases). The CDR3 covers 15 residues. V was pared by 1 base and J by 9 bases, with 19 bases between. Germline V gives CDR1 MDHEN, CDR2 SYDVKM. In nucleotides, the CDR3 is TGTGCCAGCAGTTTATCCCAGGGGAGTATCAAACGGCAGTACTTC. It yields the protein CASSLSQGSIKRQYF.

The V call is TRBV15, the J call TRBJ1-4; D gene unclear. This CDR3 comprises 12 residues. Deletions cut 2 bases from V and 8 bases from J, with 6 bases between. CDR1 is LNHNV and CDR2 is YYDKDF in the germline V gene (reference sequence). CDR3 protein: CATSRLREKLFF. DNA for the CDR3: TGTGCCACCAGCAGACTTCGCGAAAAACTGTTTTTT.

The rearrangement uses TRBV9 and TRBJ2-5; D may be TRBD1 (5 bases). The CDR3 covers 15 residues. Germline CDR1 is SGDLS and CDR2 is YYNGEE. The V and J ends lost 0 bases and 1 base respectively, with 10 bases between them. Here the CDR3 reads CASSVAVQGQETQYF. Written as DNA, the CDR3 is TGTGCCAGCAGCGTAGCTGTGCAGGGCCAAGAGACCCAGTACTTC.

In its sample, this clonotype was seen a few times. The J gene is TRBJ2-1, the V gene TRBV18; 8 bases fit TRBD2. CDR1 and CDR2 from the germline V gene are KGHSH and LQKENI. V was clipped by 1 base and J by 3 bases; unmatched bases: 2. The CDR3 runs 15 residues. The CDR3, as DNA: TGTGCCAGCTCACCACTAGCGGGGAACTACAATGAGCAGTTCTTC. Its translation: CASSPLAGNYNEQFF.

The chain combines TRBV7-8 with TRBJ2-1; 11 nucleotides line up with TRBD2. Losses at the gene ends were 4 bases for V and 14 bases for J; bases not matched to a gene: 16. The CDR3 runs to 16 residues. Germline V gene data show CDR1 as SGHVS and CDR2 as FQNEAQ. CDR3 protein: CASSSKEGLAGGYKFF. The CDR3, as DNA: TGTGCCAGCAGCTCAAAAGAAGGGCTAGCGGGAGGTTATAAGTTCTTC.

The rearrangement links TRBV5-5 to TRBJ2-1, with TRBD2 matching over 13 bases. Germline V gene sequence: CDR1 SGHKS, CDR2 YYEKEE (reference sequence). V was pared by 4 bases and J by 7 bases, with 2 bases of the junction left unmatched. The CDR3 has 14 residues. Here the CDR3 reads CASSLGLAGNEQFF. The CDR3, as DNA: TGTGCCAGCAGCCTGGGACTAGCGGGGAATGAGCAGTTCTTC.